This T cell receptor (beta chain) was found in a study of tumor-infiltrating lymphocytes in primary liver carcinoma. Study results and limitations: Present in all five tumor regions were only about 7-25% of the top clones.

It was from about 19-30 mg of unsorted bulk tissue that RNA and DNA were co-extracted. Subjects presented with primary liver carcinoma managed by surgical resection. About this clonotype: The target antigen is unknown.

This CDR3 is built from 14 residues. Trimming removed 5 bases from V and 6 bases from J, with 16 bases in between. The germline V gene encodes CDR1 SGHAT and CDR2 FQNNGV. Total RNA (roughly 530 ng) served as template for TCR beta cDNA synthesis primed by a constant-region primer. Slightly modified ARM-PCR, run as three nested multiplex PCR rounds, produced the TCR beta libraries. A C-beta reverse primer and TRBV1-TRBV30 forward primers served in each of the first two PCR rounds, at 10 cycles apiece. TCRdb reanalysed the multiplex PCR reads using MiXCR and keeps one entry per CDR3 protein. The repertoire holds almost 55,000 distinct CDR3 sequences, with over 65% as singletons.

Sequencing used liver tumor tissue from sampling region 2. Described subset: tumor region T2, inferior pole. The V and J genes are TRBV11-2 and TRBJ1-2; D unresolved. This sequence originates from a man aged 40-49 years with primary liver carcinoma and hepatitis B virus infection. DNA for the CDR3: TGTGCCAGCAGCACCCTGGAAGGGTTGCATGGCTACACCTTC. This translates into CASSTLEGLHGYTF. Full variable domain (remainder filled in from reference TRBV11-2 and TRBJ1-2): EAGVAQSPRYKIIEKRQSVAFWCNPISGHATLYWYQQILGQGPKLLIQFQNNGVVDDSQLPKDRFSAERLKGVDSTLKIQPAKLEDSAVYLCASSTLEGLHGYTFGSGTRLTVV.